What follows are 31 T cell receptor beta chains derived from one specimen sequenced in a study of blood T cell repertoires in COVID-19 (TCRdb year 2020). Receptor libraries were prepared by the immunoSEQ multiplex PCR assay. The table was pulled from immuneACCESS by TCRdb, which kept in-frame rearrangements only. Such tables lose some clones; where checked, under half of the loss comes from unresolved V genes, and the rest has no known cause. The sample records some 180,000 clones, approximately 85% of which are singletons. The ten largest clones capture around 7.8% of the sample. The sample taken for sequencing was peripheral blood. These receptors all stem from a woman aged 60 to 75 with acute or convalescent COVID-19.

The V call is TRBV3-1 (or the pseudogene TRBV3-2), the J call TRBJ2-1; TRBD2 matches at 8 bases. CDR1 and CDR2 from the germline V gene are LGHDT and YNNKEL (reference sequence). Unmatched junction bases numbered 10, after V lost 1 base and J lost 11 bases. The CDR3 consists of 15 residues. The CDR3 coding sequence is TGTGCCAGCAGCCAAGGCGACAGAGGACTAGCCAAGCAGTTCTTC. This gives the protein CASSQGDRGLAKQFF.

The V and J genes are TRBV12-5 and TRBJ1-1; D perhaps matches TRBD1 (5 bases). Germline-derived CDR1 and CDR2 are LGHNT and FRNRAP. The V gene lost 2 bases and the J gene lost 4 bases, with 8 bases spanning the gap. This CDR3 contains 13 residues. CDR3 bases: TGTGCTAGTGGTTTGTCAAGGGGCACTGAAGCTTTCTTT. Translating gives CASGLSRGTEAFF.

This chain connects TRBV7-2 to TRBJ2-2, with TRBD2 identical over 16 bases. The germline CDR1 and CDR2 sequences are SGHTA and FQGNSA. CDR3 length: 20 residues. With 0 bases clipped from V and 1 base from J, the junction kept 5 bases outside the gene matches. DNA of the CDR3: TGTGCCAGCAGCTTAGCCTACGGGACTAGCGGGAGGGGGAACACCGGGGAGCTGTTTTTT. It is translated as CASSLAYGTSGRGNTGELFF.

This clone was seen only once. This chain joins TRBV5-1 and TRBJ2-7, with D maybe TRBD1 (6 bases). V gave up 3 bases and J gave up 5 bases, with 9 bases separating them. The CDR3 runs 12 residues. Per germline, CDR1 SGHRS and CDR2 YFSETQ. DNA of the CDR3: TGCGCCAGCAGCTGGGGGCGGGACGAGCAGTACTTC. Its protein product is CASSWGRDEQYF.

The rearrangement uses TRBV6-5 and TRBJ2-7; TRBD2 is a possible D gene (6 bases). Per the germline V gene, CDR1 is MNHEY and CDR2 is SVGAGI. Between the trimmed V and J ends, which lost 0 bases and 3 bases, there was a span of 9 bases. CDR3 length: 14 amino acids. The CDR3 nucleotides read TGTGCCAGCAGTTACTCCGGGGGAGACTACGAGCAGTACTTC. Its translation is CASSYSGGDYEQYF.

This chain connects TRBV18 to TRBJ2-7; 8 bases match TRBD1. Germline loops: CDR1 KGHSH, CDR2 LQKENI. With V trimmed by 6 bases and J by 6 bases, 7 bases remained unmatched. This CDR3 contains 13 residues. The CDR3 DNA is TGTGCCAGCTCCCCGGACAGGGCAGTCGAGCAGTACGTC. It is translated as CASSPDRAVEQYV.

The chain joins TRBV6-5 to TRBJ2-7; TRBD2 matches 13 bases. The junction had 2 bases not matched to a gene; V was cut back by 6 bases and J by 0 bases. The germline gives CDR1 MNHEY, CDR2 SVGAGI. There are 15 residues in the CDR3. CDR3 sequence: CASRLAGGPSYEQYF. The CDR3 DNA reads TGTGCCAGCAGACTAGCGGGAGGGCCCTCCTACGAGCAGTACTTC.

V and J are TRBV20-1 and TRBJ1-5, with TRBD1 matching over 7 bases. Germline V gene data show CDR1 as DFQATT and CDR2 as SNEGSKA (reference sequence). The length of the CDR3 is 14 residues. Trimming took 3 bases from V and 3 from J; bases not matched to a gene: 5. The CDR3 region is CSASSGQPNQPQHF. The CDR3 bases are TGCAGTGCTAGTTCGGGACAGCCCAATCAGCCCCAGCATTTT.

The CDR3 protein is CASSVDRDRVAGYTF. CDR3 in DNA: TGTGCCAGCAGTGTAGACCGGGACAGGGTCGCTGGCTACACCTTC. The chain is built from TRBV27 and TRBJ1-2, with TRBD1 matching over 9 bases. CDR3 length: 15 amino acids. The germline V gene has CDR1 MNHEY and CDR2 SMNVEV (reference sequence). Trimming at V came to 5 bases and at J to 7 bases, leaving 11 bases not matched to a gene.

V gene TRBV27 combines with J gene TRBJ2-1; TRBD2 matches 12 bases. This CDR3 region has 19 residues. Germline trimming cut 10 bases from V and 7 bases from J; bases unmatched to any gene: 23. Germline-derived CDR1 and CDR2 are MNHEY and SMNVEV (reference sequence). Here the CDR3 DNA reads TGTGCCACCTCTTCCACAACCCTAGCGGGAGGGCGCCCTAGGAATGAGCAGTTCTTC. This encodes CATSSTTLAGGRPRNEQFF.

The rearrangement links TRBV5-6 to TRBJ1-1; tentative D call: TRBD1 (5 bases). Germline loops: CDR1 SGHDT, CDR2 YYEEEE. V lost 2 bases, J lost 0 bases, and 14 bases lay in between. This CDR3 is built from 16 residues. CDR3 in DNA: TGTGCCAGCAGCTTAGACGGGGGGACTTTGAACACTGAAGCTTTCTTT. Its translation is CASSLDGGTLNTEAFF.

To note about this clone: The same CDR3 also results from other DNA sequences found in this sample. This chain links TRBV6-5 with TRBJ1-2, with TRBD1 matching 7 bases. The CDR3 runs to 12 residues. After removal of 6 bases from V and 3 bases from J, the junction contained 1 base not matched to a gene. CDR1 MNHEY and CDR2 SVGAGI come from the germline V gene. The CDR3 loop reads CASRTGDYGYTF. The DNA for the CDR3 is TGTGCCAGCAGAACAGGGGACTATGGCTACACCTTC.

The chain couples TRBV10-3 to TRBJ2-7, with 7 bases lining up with TRBD1. Looked up from germline, CDR1 is ENHRY and CDR2 is SYGVKD. J lost 2 bases, V lost 4 bases, and 8 bases had no gene match. This CDR3 has 15 amino acids. The CDR3 here is CAISVGTAATYEQYF. CDR3 DNA: TGTGCCATCAGTGTTGGGACAGCGGCGACCTACGAGCAGTACTTC.

The chain combines TRBV5-1 with TRBJ2-1; TRBD2 matches 9 bases. The CDR3 has 15 amino acids. Germline CDR1 SGHRS, CDR2 YFSETQ. The ends lost 5 bases at V and 3 bases at J; junction bases unmatched: 6. For the CDR3, the DNA is TGCGCCAGCAGTTCGTTAGCGGGAGACTACAATGAGCAGTTCTTC. Protein product: CASSSLAGDYNEQFF.

The gene calls are TRBV18 and TRBJ1-5, with D possibly TRBD1 on 5 matching bases. This CDR3 spans 14 amino acids. Per the germline V gene, CDR1 is KGHSH and CDR2 is LQKENI. Trimming stripped 1 base from V and 4 bases from J, with 8 bases between. The CDR3 loop reads CASSPLRGNQPQHF. The CDR3 nucleotides read TGTGCCAGCTCACCACTTCGGGGGAATCAGCCCCAGCATTTT.

The V gene is TRBV27, the J gene TRBJ2-7; 7 bases match TRBD2. The CDR3 is 14 amino acids. The V and J ends lost 3 bases and 2 bases, in that order; junction bases with no gene match: 4. Germline CDR1 reads MNHEY; CDR2 reads SMNVEV (reference sequence). The CDR3 reads CASSFVGGAYEQYF. The CDR3 DNA sequence: TGTGCCAGCAGTTTTGTTGGGGGGGCCTACGAGCAGTACTTC.

V is TRBV25-1 and J is TRBJ1-6; D perhaps matches TRBD1 (6 bases). V lost 2 bases and J 7 bases, leaving 12 bases between the germline ends. The V gene's germline CDR1 is MGHDK and CDR2 SYGVNS. The length of the CDR3 is 15 residues. Written as DNA, the CDR3 is TGTGCCAGCAGTGAAACAGGGTTTGGGAATTCACCCCTCCACTTT. Protein product: CASSETGFGNSPLHF.

This clone was seen more than once but under ten times. The chain is built from TRBV11-3 and TRBJ1-1; D remains ambiguous. CDR3 length: 12 residues. Trimming removed 3 bases at V and 3 bases at J, with 5 bases between. The V gene's germline CDR1 is SGHNT and CDR2 YENEEA. The CDR3 loop is CASSFAYTEAFF. As DNA, the CDR3 is TGTGCCAGCAGCTTTGCGTACACTGAAGCTTTCTTT.

The rearrangement uses TRBV10-3 and TRBJ2-7; tentative D call: TRBD2 (6 bases). The germline V and J ends were trimmed by 1 base and 6 bases, with 13 bases remaining between them. This CDR3 region has 14 residues. Germline assignment: CDR1 ENHRY and CDR2 SYGVKD. The CDR3 region is CAISEWRDGSEQYF. DNA for the CDR3: TGTGCCATCAGTGAGTGGCGGGATGGCAGCGAGCAGTACTTC.

This chain uses TRBV2 with TRBJ1-5; possible D gene TRBD1, 5 bases. Looked up from germline, CDR1 is SNHLY and CDR2 is FYNNEI. This CDR3 has 15 amino acids. V dropped 5 bases and J dropped 10 bases, with 21 bases sitting between them. CDR3 DNA sequence: TGTGCCAGCAGTCTTCGGACGGGGCCGGAGGGACCCCAGCATTTT. This encodes CASSLRTGPEGPQHF. The complete variable domain, with remaining parts taken from reference TRBV2 and TRBJ1-5, reads EPEVTQTPSHQVTQMGQEVILRCVPISNHLYFYWYRQILGQKVEFLVSFYNNEISEKSEIFDDQFSVERPDGSNFTLKIRSTKLEDSAMYFCASSLRTGPEGPQHFGDGTRLSIL.

This clone appeared a few times. The rearrangement uses TRBV7-8 and TRBJ1-1; D uncertain. The germline CDR1 and CDR2 sequences are SGHVS and FQNEAQ. The CDR3 is made up of 15 amino acids. Trimming shortened V by 1 base and J by 8 bases, and 17 bases separated the two germline ends. CDR3 loop: CASSLGVLRENEAFF. CDR3 in DNA: TGTGCCAGCAGCTTAGGTGTGTTAAGAGAAAACGAAGCTTTCTTT. Using reference TRBV7-8 and TRBJ1-1 for the parts outside the CDR3, the full variable domain is GAGVSQSPRYKVAKRGQDVALRCDPISGHVSLFWYQQALGQGPEFLTYFQNEAQLDKSGLPSDRFFAERPEGSVSTLKIQRTQQEDSAVYLCASSLGVLRENEAFFGQGTRLTVV.

The chain carries TRBV19 and TRBJ1-6, with 10 positions matching TRBD1. This CDR3 has 15 residues. Trimming took 6 bases from V and 6 from J; bases not matched to a gene: 5. Germline V CDR1 and CDR2: LNHDA, SQIVND (reference sequence). The CDR3 sequence is CASRDRDRGNSPLHF. Written as DNA, the CDR3 is TGTGCCAGTAGAGACCGGGACAGGGGTAATTCACCCCTCCACTTT.

In DNA, the CDR3 is TGTGCCAGCAGCCAAGGGCCGCCTAGTCTTCTGGGCTACGAGCAGTACTTC. Translation: CASSQGPPSLLGYEQYF. The V and J genes are TRBV3-1 (or the pseudogene TRBV3-2) and TRBJ2-7; D not resolved. This CDR3 comprises 17 residues. Deletions cut 1 base from V and 3 bases from J, with 19 bases between. Germline assignment: CDR1 LGHDT and CDR2 YNNKEL (reference sequence).

The chain carries TRBV3-1 (or the pseudogene TRBV3-2) and TRBJ1-2; a possible D gene is TRBD1 (5 bases). The V and J ends lost 6 bases and 7 bases respectively, with 18 bases between them. The CDR3 has 14 amino acids. CDR1 and CDR2 from the germline V gene are LGHDT and YNNKEL (reference sequence). The CDR3 loop is CASRRGAGAAGYTF. The CDR3 coding sequence is TGTGCCAGCAGACGCGGGGCGGGTGCTGCTGGCTACACCTTC.

This clone was seen once. J is TRBJ1-2 and V is TRBV3-1 (or the pseudogene TRBV3-2), with TRBD1 as a possible D gene (6 bases). V dropped 1 base and J dropped 7 bases, with 22 bases sitting between them. This CDR3 spans 17 amino acids. CDR1 and CDR2 from the germline V gene are LGHDT and YNNKEL (reference sequence). CDR3 sequence reads: CASSQAGARGLAGGYTF. The CDR3 nucleotides read TGTGCCAGCAGCCAAGCTGGAGCCAGGGGCCTGGCGGGTGGCTACACCTTC.

The chain has TRBV28 and TRBJ2-4, with a tentative D call TRBD2 (7 bases). Germline-derived CDR1 and CDR2 are MDHEN and SYDVKM. The CDR3 loop spans 14 amino acids. The germline V and J ends were trimmed by 5 bases and 9 bases, with 17 bases remaining between them. CDR3 coding DNA: TGTGCCAGCAGTCCCTATGGGGCGGGGGCCATTCAGTACTTC. It is translated as CASSPYGAGAIQYF.

Notes on this clone: An end of the junction does not agree with germline; a read error may underlie this. V usage is TRBV11-1 and J usage is TRBJ2-5, with 8 bases aligning to TRBD2. CDR1 SGHAT and CDR2 FQDESV come from the germline V gene (reference sequence). The CDR3 runs 16 residues. The chain's CDR3 is CASSTVAGLNQETQYF. The DNA of the CDR3 is TGTGCCAGCAGCACCGTAGCGGGATTAAACCAGGAGACCCAGTACTTC. The whole variable domain, remainder taken from reference TRBV11-1 and TRBJ2-5, is EAEVAQSPRYKITEKSQAVAFWCDPISGHATLYWYRQILGQGPELLVQFQDESVVDDSQLPKDRFSAERLKGVDSTLKIQPAELGDSAMYLCASSTVAGLNQETQYFGPGTRLLVL.

There are a few counts of this clone. CDR3 nucleotide sequence: TGTGCCAGCAGCAACGCCTGGGAGGGAGTCTACGAGCAGTACGTC. This translates into CASSNAWEGVYEQYV. V is TRBV21-1 and J is TRBJ2-7; the listed D gene, TRBD2, was not tested against the DNA. TRBV21-1 is listed as a pseudogene. CDR3 length equals 15 residues.

The rearrangement joins TRBV28 to TRBJ2-7; tentatively, D is TRBD2 (6 bases). CDR1 MDHEN and CDR2 SYDVKM come from the germline V gene. Deletions cut 8 bases from V and 7 bases from J, with 27 bases between. The CDR3 length is 16 residues. CDR3 residues: CASPPRGTLPSGEQYF. In DNA form, the CDR3 reads TGTGCCAGCCCCCCCCGGGGGACCCTCCCAAGTGGGGAGCAGTACTTC.

This sequence joins TRBV5-4 and TRBJ2-7; D ambiguous. Trimming stripped 0 bases from V and 6 bases from J, with 7 bases between. The CDR3 consists of 12 residues. Germline assignment: CDR1 SGHNT and CDR2 YYREEE (reference sequence). The CDR3 nucleotides read TGTGCCAGCAGCTTGGACTTGCTCGAGCAGTACTTC. This translates into CASSLDLLEQYF.

The CDR3 DNA is TGTGCCAGCAGCCTTGACACTTACACCGGGGAGCTGTTTTTT. Translation: CASSLDTYTGELFF. The chain joins TRBV2 to TRBJ2-2; D is uncertain. Germline V gives CDR1 SNHLY, CDR2 FYNNEI. This CDR3 is 14 amino acids long. The V gene lost 6 bases and the J gene lost 3 bases, with 11 bases spanning the gap.